The clone carrying this T cell receptor (beta chain) was observed a handful of times. These data are taken from a study of blood T cell repertoires in COVID-19. Study context: Sites in the United States, Italy and Spain provided acute and convalescent COVID-19 samples. Sources were T cells, B-cell-depleted T cells, or PBMCs; the material itself was cDNA or gDNA.

The CDR3 contains 12 residues. V was pared by 1 base and J by 9 bases, with 6 bases between. Germline V gene lookup returns CDR1 SGHVS and CDR2 FQNEAQ. Assay: immunoSEQ multiplex PCR; the TCRdb copy retains only in-frame clones and omits some. The table includes around 84,000 clones, around four fifths detected once. The rearrangement joins TRBV7-8 to TRBJ1-4; D not resolved. The receptor was isolated from a man aged 80 or over with active or convalescent COVID-19. The sequenced sample was peripheral blood. The CDR3 bases are TGTGCCAGCAGCTTAGACAGCCAAAAACTGTTTTTT. Protein sequence: CASSLDSQKLFF.